Following are 18 T cell receptor beta chains from one sample sequenced in a study of blood T cells in healthy people across ages. The authors ran a second PCR of 7 to 11 cycles using a sample-barcoded 5' primer and a J-beta primer mix. One entry per CDR3 protein, called by TCRdb with MiXCR from the 5' RACE reads. The sample carries 850,000 to 1,300,000 distinct CDR3 sequences, 45% recorded once. Sequenced sample: blood. These receptors were taken from a woman in her sixties in good health.

The chain links TRBV18 to TRBJ2-4, with 7 bases matching TRBD1. This CDR3 comprises 16 residues. CDR1 KGHSH and CDR2 LQKENI come from the germline V gene. The V segment lost 4 bases and the J segment 0 bases; nucleotides outside the gene matches: 6. The CDR3 region is CASSLDRISAKNIQYF. The CDR3 region has the DNA TGTGCCAGCTCACTGGACAGGATATCAGCCAAAAACATTCAGTACTTC.

This clonotype was recorded only once. The rearrangement uses TRBV28 and TRBJ2-1, with 8 bases aligning to TRBD1. CDR3 length: 14 residues. Germline CDR1 and CDR2: MDHEN and SYDVKM. V was clipped by 3 bases and J by 13 bases; unmatched bases: 11. The CDR3 is CASSFPGGEETQFF. The CDR3 DNA reads TGTGCCAGCAGTTTTCCAGGGGGCGAGGAGACCCAGTTCTTC.

The table lists this clonotype with a few counts. The genes are TRBV6-6 and TRBJ2-7, with unresolved D. There are 14 residues in the CDR3. V gave up 6 bases and J gave up 0 bases, with 12 bases separating them. Germline V gene data show CDR1 as MNHNY and CDR2 as SVGAGI (reference sequence). The CDR3 region is CASRDGVNSYEQYF. DNA for the CDR3: TGTGCCAGCAGAGACGGAGTTAACTCCTACGAGCAGTACTTC.

The gene calls are TRBV5-1 and TRBJ2-7; D may correspond to TRBD1 or TRBD2 (5 bases each). This CDR3 spans 14 amino acids. V was pared by 5 bases and J by 1 base, with 13 bases between. Germline-derived CDR1 and CDR2 are SGHRS and YFSETQ. CDR3 region: CASRGEAGSYEQYF. CDR3 nucleotide sequence: TGCGCCAGCAGGGGGGAAGCAGGGTCCTACGAGCAGTACTTC.

The rearrangement joins TRBV6-5 to TRBJ2-3; tentative D call: TRBD2 (5 bases). The CDR3 totals 16 residues. The germline CDR1 and CDR2 sequences are MNHEY and SVGAGI. Trimming pared 0 bases from V and 5 bases from J, leaving 15 bases between. CDR3 sequence: CASSYSGRPGKDTQYF. As DNA, the CDR3 is TGTGCCAGCAGTTACTCTGGCAGGCCGGGGAAAGATACGCAGTATTTT.

The chain carries TRBV29-1 and TRBJ2-5, with D uncertain. This CDR3 spans 12 amino acids. Trimming cost V 0 bases and J 11 bases, with 13 bases left between them. Germline V gene sequence: CDR1 SQVTM, CDR2 ANQGSEA. CDR3 coding DNA: TGCAGCGTTGAAGATGTCTCGGGTGAGCAGTACTTC. This gives the protein CSVEDVSGEQYF.

The chain recombines TRBV11-2 with TRBJ1-2, with D perhaps matching TRBD1 (6 bases). This CDR3 contains 15 residues. The V and J ends lost 1 base and 7 bases respectively, with 16 bases between them. CDR1 and CDR2 (germline): SGHAT, FQNNGV. Here the CDR3 DNA reads TGTGCCAGCAGCTTAGCCGGGACATCTTTGGGTGGCTACACCTTC. As protein: CASSLAGTSLGGYTF.

This clonotype was observed a few times. The J gene is TRBJ2-3, the V gene TRBV10-3; D is possibly TRBD1 (6 bases). The CDR3 covers 14 residues. V lost 10 bases, J lost 5 bases, and 19 bases lay in between. CDR1 and CDR2 from the germline V gene are ENHRY and SYGVKD. The CDR3 nucleotides read TGTGCCACCACGGACAGACCGGGGCAAGATACGCAGTATTTT. The encoded protein is CATTDRPGQDTQYF.

A few counts support this clonotype. This chain uses TRBV14 with TRBJ2-3, with D possibly being TRBD1 (5 bases). Germline V gives CDR1 SGHDN, CDR2 FVKESK. CDR3 length: 15 residues. V was pared by 1 base and J by 8 bases, with 16 bases between. CDR3 protein: CASSQGTDPQGTQYF. The CDR3 nucleotides read TGTGCCAGCAGCCAAGGGACCGACCCCCAGGGTACGCAGTATTTT.

DNA for the CDR3: TGTGCCAGCAGACACCCCCAGCAAGATGGGGCCAACGTCCTGACTTTC. It codes for CASRHPQQDGANVLTF. The chain joins TRBV2 to TRBJ2-6; no clear D. CDR1 is SNHLY, CDR2 FYNNEI, per germline. V lost 6 bases and J 3 bases, leaving 15 bases between the germline ends. The CDR3 runs 16 residues.

The table lists this clonotype with a few counts. This chain joins TRBV12-3 or TRBV12-4 and TRBJ2-7; TRBD2 matches at 11 bases. Trimming took 7 bases from V and 1 from J; bases not matched to a gene: 15. There are 18 residues in the CDR3. CDR3 nucleotide sequence: TGTGCCAGCACTAAATCCCTATTGACTAGCGGGAAATCCTACGAGCAGTACTTC. Translating gives CASTKSLLTSGKSYEQYF.

The V gene is TRBV2, the J gene TRBJ2-3; D perhaps matches TRBD2 (6 bases). The CDR3 is 14 residues long. The germline gives CDR1 SNHLY, CDR2 FYNNEI. With 9 bases removed from V and 0 bases from J, the gap between germline ends came to 13 bases. Here the CDR3 reads CARTREPSTDTQYF. DNA for the CDR3: TGTGCCAGGACCCGGGAGCCTAGCACAGATACGCAGTATTTT.

The V gene is TRBV20-1, the J gene TRBJ2-5, with 11 positions matching TRBD2. V was pared by 7 bases and J by 11 bases, with 15 bases of the junction left unmatched. The CDR3 sequence is 14 residues long. Germline lookup yields CDR1 DFQATT and CDR2 SNEGSKA (reference sequence). CDR3 region: CSETSGRGGGEQYF. The CDR3, as DNA: TGCAGTGAAACTAGCGGGAGAGGGGGGGGTGAGCAGTACTTC.

The rearrangement uses TRBV5-6 and TRBJ2-3; D unclear. CDR3 length equals 14 residues. Germline CDR1 and CDR2: SGHDT and YYEEEE. V was trimmed by 1 base and J by 3 bases, leaving 9 bases between them. CDR3 amino acids: CASSLRISTDTQYF. CDR3 DNA sequence: TGTGCCAGCAGCTTGCGTATTTCGACAGATACGCAGTATTTT.

The gene calls are TRBV27 and TRBJ1-1, with D hard to call. Trimming left V 6 bases short and J 7 bases short, with 12 bases between. The V gene's germline CDR1 is MNHEY and CDR2 SMNVEV (reference sequence). This CDR3 comprises 12 residues. CDR3 amino acids: CASRRSMGEAFF. CDR3 DNA: TGTGCCAGCAGGAGAAGTATGGGTGAAGCTTTCTTT.

There are a few counts of this clonotype. The chain employs TRBV20-1 and TRBJ2-7; no firm D call. Germline assignment: CDR1 DFQATT and CDR2 SNEGSKA (reference sequence). The CDR3 totals 14 residues. Trimming took off 5 bases at V and 0 bases at J, with 14 bases between the two ends. This CDR3 is CSAPITRTSYEQYF. The CDR3 coding sequence is TGCAGTGCTCCTATAACACGAACCTCCTACGAGCAGTACTTC.

The chain links TRBV29-1 to TRBJ2-1; TRBD2 is a possible D gene (6 bases). Germline V gene data show CDR1 as SQVTM and CDR2 as ANQGSEA. The CDR3 sequence is 17 residues long. Between the trimmed V and J ends, which lost 4 bases and 3 bases, there was a span of 22 bases. CDR3 nucleotides: TGCAGCGTTGGAGGCCCTCCCGGGACTGAGATCTACAATGAGCAGTTCTTC. This translates into CSVGGPPGTEIYNEQFF.

This clonotype has more than one count but fewer than ten. The chain recombines TRBV6-5 with TRBJ2-1; TRBD1 agrees at 7 bases. The CDR3 runs to 13 residues. With V trimmed by 4 bases and J by 13 bases, 10 bases remained unmatched. Germline lookup yields CDR1 MNHEY and CDR2 SVGAGI. This CDR3 reads CASSSLNRGKQFF. Written as DNA, the CDR3 is TGTGCCAGCAGTTCCCTAAACAGGGGTAAACAGTTCTTC.